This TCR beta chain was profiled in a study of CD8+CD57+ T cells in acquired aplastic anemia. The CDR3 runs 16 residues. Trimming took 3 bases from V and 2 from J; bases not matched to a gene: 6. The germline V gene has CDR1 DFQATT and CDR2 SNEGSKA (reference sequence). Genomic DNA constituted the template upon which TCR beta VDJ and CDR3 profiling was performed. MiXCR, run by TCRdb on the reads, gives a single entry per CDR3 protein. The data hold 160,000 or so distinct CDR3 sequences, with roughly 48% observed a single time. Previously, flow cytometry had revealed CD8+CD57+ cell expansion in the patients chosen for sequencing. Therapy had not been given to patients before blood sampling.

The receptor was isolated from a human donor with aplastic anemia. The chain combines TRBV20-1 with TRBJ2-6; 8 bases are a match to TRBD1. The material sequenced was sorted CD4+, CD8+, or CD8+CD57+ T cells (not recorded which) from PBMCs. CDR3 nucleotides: TGCAGTGCTAGTAGGGCAGGGGGCCCTGGGGCCAACGTCCTGACTTTC. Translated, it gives CSASRAGGPGANVLTF.